Each of the 4 T cell receptor beta chains below was sequenced from the same sample in a study of tumor-infiltrating lymphocytes in primary liver carcinoma. Total RNA amounting to approximately 460 ng was the source from which TCR beta cDNA was made with a constant-region primer. Libraries covering TCR beta were generated through three nested multiplex PCR rounds (using a slightly modified ARM-PCR). Each of the first two PCR rounds ran around 10 cycles with TRBV1-TRBV30 forward and C-beta reverse primers. TCRdb re-called the multiplex PCR reads with MiXCR, one entry per CDR3 protein. The table has about 180,000 distinct CDR3 sequences, less than 65% seen once. Blood RNA originated from unsorted whole blood, with germline DNA additionally extracted. Sequencing was done on a sample of peripheral blood. The source of these receptors is a man aged 35 to 55 with primary liver carcinoma and hepatitis B virus infection.

Notes on this clonotype: A much bigger clone sits one base away, suggesting this may be a read error. This CDR3 is missing its conserved last phenylalanine or tryptophan, likely due to a read error. The chain recombines TRBV4-1 with TRBJ1-2, with TRBD1 identical over 8 bases. In germline, CDR1 is MGHRA, CDR2 YSYEKL. V dropped 1 base and J dropped 8; count of bases not matched to a gene: 3. This CDR3 has 13 amino acids. The CDR3 DNA sequence: TGCGCCAGCAGCCAAGTGACAGGGGACGGCTACACCTTG. It encodes CASSQVTGDGYTL.

The chain is built from TRBV6-5 and TRBJ1-1; D ambiguous. This CDR3 spans 14 amino acids. CDR1 is MNHEY and CDR2 is SVGAGI in the germline V gene. Deletions cut 2 bases from V and 5 bases from J, with 12 bases between. CDR3 protein: CASSYSAGRTEAFF. CDR3 nucleotide sequence: TGTGCCAGCAGTTACAGCGCCGGACGGACTGAAGCTTTCTTT.

V is TRBV6-5 and J is TRBJ2-2; 9 bases agree with TRBD1. This CDR3 has 15 amino acids. Trimming removed 6 bases from V and 5 bases from J; junction bases left unmatched: 7. The germline V gene has CDR1 MNHEY and CDR2 SVGAGI. The CDR3 DNA reads as TGTGCCAGCAGATTGACAGGGGGTTGGACCGGGGAGCTGTTTTTT. Translated: CASRLTGGWTGELFF.

This clonotype was counted a few times. The chain recombines TRBV6-5 with TRBJ1-3; no clear D. The CDR3 has 16 amino acids. Germline CDR1 and CDR2: MNHEY and SVGAGI. Trimming removed 0 bases from V and 4 bases from J, with 13 bases in between. The CDR3 DNA reads as TGTGCCAGCAGTTACTCGAAGGTCGATTCGGGAAACACCATATATTTT. Its translation is CASSYSKVDSGNTIYF.